This T cell receptor (beta chain) was retrieved from a study of shared clonotypes between healthy human individuals. The overall study: A couple of women and three men aged 18 to 49 served as donors.

Genomic DNA from each subset was divided evenly over several immunoSEQ plates. This table comes from immunoSEQ multiplex PCR, and its TCRdb copy is limited to in-frame clones, with some not included. The table shows hundreds of thousands of clones, with 70% to 80% occurring only once. General study points: The expectation was that sequencing depth would affect clonotype sharing among donors.

Comment on this clone: Its antigen is unidentified.

V was pared by 7 bases and J by 3 bases, with 11 bases of the junction left unmatched. This CDR3 spans 14 amino acids. In germline, CDR1 is GTSNPN, CDR2 SVGIG (reference sequence). The sequence derives from a woman in her 40s in good health. Some clones in this sample may be carry-over from other donors' samples. The chain has TRBV30 and TRBJ1-1; 7 bases agree with TRBD1. The material sequenced was PBMCs. In DNA, the CDR3 is TGTGCCTCATCAGGGGGTACAAAGGACACTGAAGCTTTCTTT. Its protein product is CASSGGTKDTEAFF.